This T cell receptor beta chain originates from a study of Graves' ophthalmopathy and Graves' hyperthyroidism. The authors amplified TCR beta CDR3 regions, and they did so from RNA transcripts for repertoire sequencing. The authors performed first-round RT-PCR with HTBI primers and then a second-round multiplex PCR. TCRdb analysed the multiplex PCR reads with MiXCR anew, one entry per CDR3 protein. The data contain about 210,000 distinct CDR3 sequences, approximately 29% of them singletons. Study results and limitations: Separation of ophthalmopathy from stable hyperthyroidism was achieved by a 13-signature model, at approximately 90% sensitivity and roughly 81% specificity.

Unmatched junction bases numbered 6, after V lost 6 bases and J lost 2 bases. CDR1 and CDR2 (germline): SQVTM, ANQGSEA. The length of the CDR3 is 13 residues. In its sample, this clonotype was seen many times. The antigen is not known. The chain carries TRBV29-1 and TRBJ1-2; TRBD1 agrees at 7 bases. The source material was peripheral blood. This TCR was recovered from a man aged 45-65 years with Graves' ophthalmopathy. CDR3 sequence: CSVEGTANYGYTF. The CDR3 DNA reads TGCAGCGTCGAGGGGACAGCAAACTATGGCTACACCTTC.